Reported below is one TCR beta chain. Its antigen is undetermined. The data originate from a study of T-cell memory formation after mild COVID-19. Each CDR3 protein gets one entry after TCRdb re-called the 5' RACE reads with MiXCR. The sample lists 250,000 to 400,000 distinct CDR3 sequences; approximately 14% were seen once. General observations from the study: Among CD4+ contracting clones, most were CM and EM, and CD8+ ones EMRA.

From germline, CDR1 is SGHVS and CDR2 FQNEAQ. The V end was cut by 5 bases, the J end by 6 bases, with 20 bases between. The CDR3 spans 16 residues. V is TRBV7-8 and J is TRBJ1-5, with D possibly being TRBD1 (5 bases). The specimen was PBMCs or a T cell subset sorted from them (not recorded which). The sequence came from a man between 18 and 29 years old who had mild COVID-19 (a few samples of this study predate the infection). Cell type and time point are not known. The CDR3 loop is CASSLGVSGSRQPQHF. CDR3 DNA sequence: TGTGCCAGCAGCCTCGGGGTGTCAGGGTCCCGTCAGCCCCAGCATTTT. The entire variable domain, with the rest obtained from reference TRBV7-8 and TRBJ1-5, is as follows: GAGVSQSPRYKVAKRGQDVALRCDPISGHVSLFWYQQALGQGPEFLTYFQNEAQLDKSGLPSDRFFAERPEGSVSTLKIQRTQQEDSAVYLCASSLGVSGSRQPQHFGDGTRLSIL.